These 12 T cell receptor beta chains originate from one sample sequenced in a study of T cell changes during pregnancy in multiple sclerosis. Clones were read by immunoSEQ multiplex PCR, and TCRdb kept only the in-frame ones, dropping some. The sample comprises some 70,000 clones, roughly nine tenths of which are singletons, and 3% to 3.5% rests with the top ten. The sequences come from peripheral blood, collected before pregnancy. The origin of the receptors is a female donor with multiple sclerosis, enrolled in a pregnancy study.

The rearrangement uses TRBV27 and TRBJ1-1; 8 bases match TRBD1. The germline V gene encodes CDR1 MNHEY and CDR2 SMNVEV (reference sequence). The CDR3 extends over 16 amino acids. V was pared by 1 base and J by 0 bases, with 4 bases of the junction left unmatched. The CDR3 nucleotides are TGTGCCAGCAGTTTATGGGCAGGGGGCATGAACACTGAAGCTTTCTTT. It encodes CASSLWAGGMNTEAFF.

This sequence joins TRBV4-2 and TRBJ2-2; tentatively, D is TRBD2 (5 bases). This CDR3 has 17 residues. CDR1 and CDR2 (germline): LGHNA, YNFKEQ. V was pared by 1 base and J by 3 bases, with 15 bases between. In DNA, the CDR3 is TGTGCCAGCAGCCAAGTAACTAGAACCGCGGACACCGGGGAGCTGTTTTTT. The encoded protein is CASSQVTRTADTGELFF.

The chain combines TRBV20-1 with TRBJ2-5, with 7 bases that match TRBD2. Trimming removed 8 bases from V and 5 bases from J; junction bases left unmatched: 5. The CDR3 is 11 residues long. Germline loops: CDR1 DFQATT, CDR2 SNEGSKA (reference sequence). Here the CDR3 reads CSSWEGETQYF. The CDR3 nucleotides read TGCAGTAGCTGGGAGGGGGAGACCCAGTACTTC.

The chain couples TRBV29-1 to TRBJ2-2; D not resolved. V lost 6 bases to trimming and J lost 1 base, with 9 bases between them. The germline CDR1 and CDR2 sequences are SQVTM and ANQGSEA. CDR3 length: 13 amino acids. In DNA, the CDR3 is TGCAGCGTCCCCCAGGAGAACACCGGGGAGCTGTTTTTT. Its protein product is CSVPQENTGELFF.

The chain combines TRBV29-1 with TRBJ1-4; D is possibly TRBD1 (5 bases). CDR3 length equals 13 residues. V was trimmed by 6 bases and J by 7 bases, leaving 15 bases between them. The V gene's germline CDR1 is SQVTM and CDR2 ANQGSEA. The CDR3 bases are TGCAGCGTAGCCGGGACTCGGGGTGAAAAACTGTTTTTT. Translated: CSVAGTRGEKLFF. The variable domain in full, completed from reference TRBV29-1 and TRBJ1-4, reads SAVISQKPSRDICQRGTSLTIQCQVDSQVTMMFWYRQQPGQSLTLIATANQGSEATYESGFVIDKFPISRPNLTFSTLTVSNMSPEDSSIYLCSVAGTRGEKLFFGSGTQLSVL.

The chain links TRBV6-1 to TRBJ2-1; 11 bases are shared with TRBD2. V lost 4 bases, J lost 6 bases, and 8 bases stayed unmatched. CDR3 length: 16 amino acids. CDR1 is MNHNS, CDR2 SASEGT, per germline. CDR3 DNA: TGTGCCAGCAGTGCCCCCGGGACTAGCGGCCTCAATGAGCAGTTCTTC. Its protein product is CASSAPGTSGLNEQFF.

The chain couples TRBV7-6 to TRBJ1-2; no clear D. Germline assignment: CDR1 SGHVS and CDR2 FNYEAQ. There are 15 residues in the CDR3. Trimming took off 1 base at V and 8 bases at J, with 17 bases between the two ends. CDR3 sequence (DNA): TGTGCCAGCAGCTTAGGGACGGCGGGGTCCAACGGCTACACCTTC. Translated: CASSLGTAGSNGYTF.

The chain combines TRBV30 with TRBJ1-4; the match to TRBD1 covers 8 bases. CDR3 length equals 14 residues. Germline CDR1 and CDR2: GTSNPN and SVGIG (reference sequence). V lost 8 bases to trimming and J lost 8 bases; unmatched junction nucleotides: 13. The CDR3: CAGYWTGTREKLFF. The DNA of the CDR3 is TGTGCCGGCTACTGGACAGGGACTCGGGAAAAACTGTTTTTT. Drawing the rest from reference TRBV30 and TRBJ1-4, the complete variable domain is SQTIHQWPATLVQPVGSPLSLECTVEGTSNPNLYWYRQAAGRGLQLLFYSVGIGQISSEVPQNLSASRPQDRQFILSSKKLLLSDSGFYLCAGYWTGTREKLFFGSGTQLSVL.

The rearrangement links TRBV5-1 to TRBJ1-1; TRBD1 matches at 8 bases. V dropped 2 bases and J dropped 1; count of bases not matched to a gene: 4. Germline CDR1 reads SGHRS; CDR2 reads YFSETQ. The CDR3 covers 15 residues. CDR3 sequence: CASSFPQGANTEAFF. The CDR3, as DNA: TGCGCCAGCAGCTTTCCCCAGGGGGCGAACACTGAAGCTTTCTTT.

This chain connects TRBV7-2 to TRBJ2-5, with a weak D call TRBD1 (5 bases). V was pared by 3 bases and J by 5 bases, with 10 bases between. Germline V lookup: CDR1 SGHTA, CDR2 FQGNSA. The CDR3 totals 13 residues. Here the CDR3 DNA reads TGTGCCAGCAGCTTGGACAATCTGGAGACCCAGTACTTC. Translated: CASSLDNLETQYF.

V gene TRBV5-1 combines with J gene TRBJ2-5, with D perhaps matching TRBD1 (6 bases). V lost 4 bases and J 2 bases, leaving 15 bases between the germline ends. The germline CDR1 and CDR2 sequences are SGHRS and YFSETQ. CDR3 size: 15 residues. The CDR3 DNA reads TGCGCCAGCAGCCCCTACGGACAGTCACAAGAGACCCAGTACTTC. Protein sequence: CASSPYGQSQETQYF.

V usage is TRBV6-6 and J usage is TRBJ1-1; D is uncertain. Trimming cost V 4 bases and J 1 base, with 10 bases left between them. From germline, CDR1 is MNHNY and CDR2 SVGAGI (reference sequence). The CDR3 is 14 residues long. In DNA, the CDR3 is TGTGCCAGCAGTTTTCAACAGCAGAACACTGAAGCTTTCTTT. It specifies CASSFQQQNTEAFF.